The rows below give T cell receptor beta chains drawn from one sample of a study of blood T cells in healthy people across ages. TCRdb independently ran MiXCR on the 5' RACE reads; one entry per CDR3 protein. The data show hundreds of thousands of distinct CDR3 sequences, under 45% seen once. The sample comprised blood. The receptor source for this set is a man between 60 and 75 years old in good health. Both conserved end residues are part of each CDR3. The order of the fields is V gene, clone size, CDR3 length, J gene, D gene, CDR3 protein, CDR3 DNA. A D gene is named only where the DNA matches it firmly. A clone size is listed for some rows: how often the clone was seen (once, few, many), or a class if it is expanded.

V gene: TRBV20-1
clone size: NA
CDR3 length: 14
J gene: TRBJ2-7
D gene: NA
CDR3 protein: CSARTTTLTYEQYF
CDR3 DNA: TGCAGTGCTAGGACTACAACCCTTACCTACGAGCAGTACTTC

V gene: TRBV5-5
clone size: once
CDR3 length: 15
J gene: TRBJ2-7
D gene: TRBD1
CDR3 protein: CASSPGTGLAYEQYF
CDR3 DNA: TGTGCCAGCAGCCCAGGGACAGGGCTCGCCTACGAGCAGTACTTC

V gene: TRBV7-2
clone size: NA
CDR3 length: 14
J gene: TRBJ2-5
D gene: TRBD2
CDR3 protein: CASSKSGGAETQYF
CDR3 DNA: TGTGCCAGCAGCAAAAGCGGGGGGGCGGAGACCCAGTACTTC

V gene: TRBV20-1
clone size: NA
CDR3 length: 16
J gene: TRBJ2-5
D gene: TRBD2
CDR3 protein: CSARGRTSGDQETQYF
CDR3 DNA: TGCAGTGCTAGAGGACGGACTAGCGGGGACCAAGAGACCCAGTACTTC

V gene: TRBV6-2/TRBV6-3
clone size: once
CDR3 length: 14
J gene: TRBJ2-1
D gene: TRBD2
CDR3 protein: CASSDRLAGSKQFF
CDR3 DNA: TGTGCCAGCAGTGATAGACTAGCGGGGTCCAAGCAGTTCTTC

V gene: TRBV20-1
clone size: NA
CDR3 length: 17
J gene: TRBJ1-4
D gene: NA
CDR3 protein: CSARDPSGGTLNEKLFF
CDR3 DNA: TGCAGTGCTAGAGACCCTTCGGGTGGGACCCTAAATGAAAAACTGTTTTTT

V gene: TRBV7-8
clone size: few
CDR3 length: 16
J gene: TRBJ2-7
D gene: NA
CDR3 protein: CASSSSGQTNSYEQYF
CDR3 DNA: TGTGCCAGCAGCTCTTCAGGACAGACTAACTCCTACGAGCAGTACTTC

V gene: TRBV12-3/TRBV12-4
clone size: NA
CDR3 length: 15
J gene: TRBJ2-2
D gene: TRBD1
CDR3 protein: CASRSGTANTGELFF
CDR3 DNA: TGTGCCAGCAGATCCGGGACAGCGAACACCGGGGAGCTGTTTTTT

V gene: TRBV28
clone size: once
CDR3 length: 16
J gene: TRBJ2-7
D gene: TRBD1
CDR3 protein: CASTTAGGQGAYEQYF
CDR3 DNA: TGTGCCAGCACCACCGCTGGTGGACAGGGGGCCTACGAGCAGTACTTC

V gene: TRBV10-3
clone size: NA
CDR3 length: 17
J gene: TRBJ1-2
D gene: TRBD1
CDR3 protein: CAISGVGQAKANYGYTF
CDR3 DNA: TGTGCCATCAGTGGAGTGGGACAGGCGAAAGCTAACTATGGCTACACCTTC

V gene: TRBV29-1
clone size: NA
CDR3 length: 14
J gene: TRBJ2-1
D gene: NA
CDR3 protein: CSVDPQVGRGEQFF
CDR3 DNA: TGCAGCGTTGACCCTCAGGTGGGGCGGGGTGAGCAGTTCTTC

V gene: TRBV27
clone size: NA
CDR3 length: 15
J gene: TRBJ2-3
D gene: TRBD1
CDR3 protein: CASTQGQGTTDTQYF
CDR3 DNA: TGTGCCAGCACCCAGGGACAGGGAACTACAGATACGCAGTATTTT

V gene: TRBV7-2
clone size: NA
CDR3 length: 17
J gene: TRBJ1-2
D gene: NA
CDR3 protein: CASSLDRGQTFNYGYTF
CDR3 DNA: TGTGCCAGCAGCTTAGATAGAGGACAGACCTTTAACTATGGCTACACCTTC

V gene: TRBV6-1
clone size: few
CDR3 length: 14
J gene: TRBJ2-1
D gene: NA
CDR3 protein: CASTVGEPYNEQFF
CDR3 DNA: TGTGCCAGCACCGTCGGGGAGCCCTACAATGAGCAGTTCTTC

V gene: TRBV6-1
clone size: few
CDR3 length: 16
J gene: TRBJ2-1
D gene: TRBD1
CDR3 protein: CASSGGRTGGYNEQFF
CDR3 DNA: TGTGCCAGCAGTGGCGGGAGGACAGGGGGATACAATGAGCAGTTCTTC

V gene: TRBV6-5
clone size: NA
CDR3 length: 14
J gene: TRBJ1-3
D gene: NA
CDR3 protein: CASSYARGGNTIYF
CDR3 DNA: TGTGCCAGCAGTTATGCAAGGGGAGGGAACACCATATATTTT

V gene: TRBV4-1
clone size: few
CDR3 length: 16
J gene: TRBJ1-1
D gene: TRBD1
CDR3 protein: CASSHGTGTVPTEAFF
CDR3 DNA: TGCGCCAGCAGCCACGGTACAGGGACAGTTCCCACTGAAGCTTTCTTT

V gene: TRBV4-3
clone size: NA
CDR3 length: 16
J gene: TRBJ2-7
D gene: NA
CDR3 protein: CASSQGWTGAGYEQYF
CDR3 DNA: TGCGCCAGCAGCCAAGGGTGGACCGGGGCAGGGTACGAGCAGTACTTC

V gene: TRBV27
clone size: many
CDR3 length: 14
J gene: TRBJ2-6
D gene: NA
CDR3 protein: CASSPIPGANVLTF
CDR3 DNA: TGTGCCAGCAGCCCGATCCCTGGGGCCAACGTCCTGACTTTC

V gene: TRBV5-6
clone size: NA
CDR3 length: 13
J gene: TRBJ1-2
D gene: NA
CDR3 protein: CASSFTGPYGYTF
CDR3 DNA: TGTGCCAGTAGTTTCACAGGTCCCTATGGCTACACCTTC

V gene: TRBV6-2/TRBV6-3
clone size: many
CDR3 length: 12
J gene: TRBJ2-7
D gene: NA
CDR3 protein: CASSATSSEQYF
CDR3 DNA: TGTGCCAGCAGTGCCACTAGTAGCGAGCAGTACTTC

V gene: TRBV12-3/TRBV12-4
clone size: few
CDR3 length: 16
J gene: TRBJ2-5
D gene: TRBD2
CDR3 protein: CASSLASGVEGETQYF
CDR3 DNA: TGTGCCAGCAGTTTGGCTAGCGGGGTAGAGGGGGAGACCCAGTACTTC

V gene: TRBV7-9
clone size: NA
CDR3 length: 14
J gene: TRBJ2-7
D gene: TRBD1
CDR3 protein: CASSYGQGVYEQYF
CDR3 DNA: TGTGCCAGCAGCTACGGACAGGGGGTCTACGAGCAGTACTTC

V gene: TRBV7-8
clone size: NA
CDR3 length: 14
J gene: TRBJ2-3
D gene: NA
CDR3 protein: CASRNSWVADTQYF
CDR3 DNA: TGTGCCAGCAGGAACTCCTGGGTAGCAGATACGCAGTATTTT

V gene: TRBV7-2
clone size: many
CDR3 length: 14
J gene: TRBJ1-5
D gene: TRBD1
CDR3 protein: CASSPGQGTQPQHF
CDR3 DNA: TGTGCCAGCAGCCCTGGACAGGGGACTCAGCCCCAGCATTTT

V gene: TRBV4-3
clone size: NA
CDR3 length: 15
J gene: TRBJ2-7
D gene: NA
CDR3 protein: CASSQVGIGVYEQYF
CDR3 DNA: TGCGCCAGCAGCCAAGTAGGGATAGGTGTCTACGAGCAGTACTTC

V gene: TRBV7-3
clone size: NA
CDR3 length: 20
J gene: TRBJ2-7
D gene: TRBD1
CDR3 protein: CASSLNDRDRVSLHSYEQYF
CDR3 DNA: TGTGCCAGCAGCTTAAATGACCGGGACAGGGTATCCCTCCACTCCTACGAGCAGTACTTC

V gene: TRBV4-3
clone size: NA
CDR3 length: 16
J gene: TRBJ1-5
D gene: NA
CDR3 protein: CASSQDRAGYDQPQHF
CDR3 DNA: TGCGCCAGCAGCCAAGATAGGGCAGGATATGATCAGCCCCAGCATTTT

V gene: TRBV15
clone size: NA
CDR3 length: 13
J gene: TRBJ1-2
D gene: NA
CDR3 protein: CATSVRAHYSYTF
CDR3 DNA: TGTGCCACCAGCGTTCGAGCCCACTATAGCTACACCTTC

V gene: TRBV6-6
clone size: NA
CDR3 length: 17
J gene: TRBJ1-4
D gene: TRBD1
CDR3 protein: CASSSNSPGQAREKLFF
CDR3 DNA: TGTGCCAGCAGTTCGAATTCACCGGGACAGGCCCGGGAAAAACTGTTTTTT

V gene: TRBV6-5
clone size: few
CDR3 length: 16
J gene: TRBJ2-3
D gene: TRBD1
CDR3 protein: CASSSLGQGIIDTQYF
CDR3 DNA: TGTGCCAGCAGTTCGCTCGGACAGGGGATCATAGATACGCAGTATTTT

V gene: TRBV7-2
clone size: few
CDR3 length: 14
J gene: TRBJ1-4
D gene: NA
CDR3 protein: CASSSDSLRSGLFF
CDR3 DNA: TGTGCCAGCAGCTCGGACAGCCTCAGGTCGGGACTGTTTTTT

V gene: TRBV7-9
clone size: NA
CDR3 length: 15
J gene: TRBJ2-1
D gene: TRBD1
CDR3 protein: CASSYRQGLYNEQFF
CDR3 DNA: TGTGCCAGCAGCTACCGACAGGGCCTCTACAATGAGCAGTTCTTC

V gene: TRBV7-9
clone size: few
CDR3 length: 17
J gene: TRBJ2-7
D gene: TRBD2
CDR3 protein: CASSLAATSGGLYEQYF
CDR3 DNA: TGTGCCAGCAGCTTAGCCGCGACTAGCGGGGGCTTATACGAGCAGTACTTC

V gene: TRBV7-2
clone size: NA
CDR3 length: 15
J gene: TRBJ2-1
D gene: NA
CDR3 protein: CASSSPGLLLEEQFF
CDR3 DNA: TGTGCCAGCAGCTCCCCGGGACTCCTACTAGAAGAGCAGTTCTTC

V gene: TRBV7-9
clone size: NA
CDR3 length: 14
J gene: TRBJ2-5
D gene: NA
CDR3 protein: CASSVAQGIGEQYF
CDR3 DNA: TGTGCCAGCAGCGTAGCACAGGGAATAGGTGAGCAGTACTTC

V gene: TRBV6-1
clone size: NA
CDR3 length: 14
J gene: TRBJ2-5
D gene: NA
CDR3 protein: CASRGLASEETQYF
CDR3 DNA: TGTGCCAGCAGGGGGCTAGCGTCAGAAGAGACCCAGTACTTC

V gene: TRBV12-5
clone size: NA
CDR3 length: 15
J gene: TRBJ2-1
D gene: TRBD2
CDR3 protein: CASGLRLAGKNEQFF
CDR3 DNA: TGTGCTAGTGGTTTACGACTAGCGGGGAAAAATGAGCAGTTCTTC

V gene: TRBV7-8
clone size: NA
CDR3 length: 16
J gene: TRBJ2-5
D gene: NA
CDR3 protein: CASSLGVGGQRETQYF
CDR3 DNA: TGTGCCAGCAGCTTAGGAGTGGGGGGCCAGCGGGAGACCCAGTACTTC

V gene: TRBV18
clone size: few
CDR3 length: 16
J gene: TRBJ2-1
D gene: NA
CDR3 protein: CASSPLDPSSYNEQFF
CDR3 DNA: TGTGCCAGCTCACCTTTAGACCCGAGCTCCTACAATGAGCAGTTCTTC

V gene: TRBV10-3
clone size: NA
CDR3 length: 14
J gene: TRBJ2-1
D gene: NA
CDR3 protein: CAISAAGPYNEQFF
CDR3 DNA: TGTGCCATCAGTGCCGCTGGCCCTTACAATGAGCAGTTCTTC

V gene: TRBV6-5
clone size: NA
CDR3 length: 13
J gene: TRBJ1-2
D gene: TRBD1
CDR3 protein: CASSKTGSRRYTF
CDR3 DNA: TGTGCCAGCAGTAAGACAGGGAGTAGGCGCTACACCTTC

V gene: TRBV6-6
clone size: few
CDR3 length: 14
J gene: TRBJ1-4
D gene: NA
CDR3 protein: CASRVGGPNEKLFF
CDR3 DNA: TGTGCCAGCAGAGTGGGGGGGCCAAATGAAAAACTGTTTTTT

V gene: TRBV10-3
clone size: NA
CDR3 length: 17
J gene: TRBJ2-3
D gene: NA
CDR3 protein: CAISEVSGGRFTDTQYF
CDR3 DNA: TGTGCCATCAGTGAGGTCTCTGGGGGGCGATTCACAGATACGCAGTATTTT

V gene: TRBV2
clone size: NA
CDR3 length: 17
J gene: TRBJ2-1
D gene: NA
CDR3 protein: CASSENLPQGGSNEQFF
CDR3 DNA: TGTGCCAGCAGTGAAAACCTGCCACAGGGAGGATCTAATGAGCAGTTCTTC

V gene: TRBV7-3
clone size: NA
CDR3 length: 18
J gene: TRBJ2-1
D gene: TRBD2
CDR3 protein: CASSPRTLAGFTWDEQFF
CDR3 DNA: TGTGCCAGCAGCCCCCGAACCCTAGCGGGGTTTACCTGGGATGAGCAGTTCTTC